In its sample, the clone carrying this T cell receptor (beta chain) was seen many times. The antigen is not known. The sample belongs to a study of CD8 T cells in ankylosing spondylitis. Findings of the study overall: A number of the motif variants had already been described in reactive arthritis synovial fluid and blood. Seven to nine highly homologous variants made up a TCR beta motif, and this motif appeared characteristic of ankylosing spondylitis blood. According to the report, clones linked to the disease were significantly enriched in matched synovial fluid samples taken from ankylosing spondylitis patients.

V was shortened by 5 bases and J by 14 bases, with 24 bases between the two germline ends. The length of the CDR3 is 14 residues. Germline values: CDR1 SGHAT, CDR2 FQDESV (reference sequence). TCRdb reanalysed the 5' RACE reads using MiXCR and keeps one entry per CDR3 protein. The sample has more than 400,000 distinct CDR3 sequences; approximately 5% are singletons. Source material: blood, either unsorted or a sorted T cell fraction (not recorded which). This receptor was obtained from a male donor with ankylosing spondylitis. The chain couples TRBV11-1 to TRBJ1-2; D not certain. The CDR3 sequence: CASSPDPTLASPTF. The CDR3 DNA sequence: TGTGCCAGCAGCCCGGACCCGACCCTGGCCTCCCCAACCTTC. The full variable domain, its missing parts supplied by reference TRBV11-1 and TRBJ1-2, is EAEVAQSPRYKITEKSQAVAFWCDPISGHATLYWYRQILGQGPELLVQFQDESVVDDSQLPKDRFSAERLKGVDSTLKIQPAELGDSAMYLCASSPDPTLASPTFGSGTRLTVV.